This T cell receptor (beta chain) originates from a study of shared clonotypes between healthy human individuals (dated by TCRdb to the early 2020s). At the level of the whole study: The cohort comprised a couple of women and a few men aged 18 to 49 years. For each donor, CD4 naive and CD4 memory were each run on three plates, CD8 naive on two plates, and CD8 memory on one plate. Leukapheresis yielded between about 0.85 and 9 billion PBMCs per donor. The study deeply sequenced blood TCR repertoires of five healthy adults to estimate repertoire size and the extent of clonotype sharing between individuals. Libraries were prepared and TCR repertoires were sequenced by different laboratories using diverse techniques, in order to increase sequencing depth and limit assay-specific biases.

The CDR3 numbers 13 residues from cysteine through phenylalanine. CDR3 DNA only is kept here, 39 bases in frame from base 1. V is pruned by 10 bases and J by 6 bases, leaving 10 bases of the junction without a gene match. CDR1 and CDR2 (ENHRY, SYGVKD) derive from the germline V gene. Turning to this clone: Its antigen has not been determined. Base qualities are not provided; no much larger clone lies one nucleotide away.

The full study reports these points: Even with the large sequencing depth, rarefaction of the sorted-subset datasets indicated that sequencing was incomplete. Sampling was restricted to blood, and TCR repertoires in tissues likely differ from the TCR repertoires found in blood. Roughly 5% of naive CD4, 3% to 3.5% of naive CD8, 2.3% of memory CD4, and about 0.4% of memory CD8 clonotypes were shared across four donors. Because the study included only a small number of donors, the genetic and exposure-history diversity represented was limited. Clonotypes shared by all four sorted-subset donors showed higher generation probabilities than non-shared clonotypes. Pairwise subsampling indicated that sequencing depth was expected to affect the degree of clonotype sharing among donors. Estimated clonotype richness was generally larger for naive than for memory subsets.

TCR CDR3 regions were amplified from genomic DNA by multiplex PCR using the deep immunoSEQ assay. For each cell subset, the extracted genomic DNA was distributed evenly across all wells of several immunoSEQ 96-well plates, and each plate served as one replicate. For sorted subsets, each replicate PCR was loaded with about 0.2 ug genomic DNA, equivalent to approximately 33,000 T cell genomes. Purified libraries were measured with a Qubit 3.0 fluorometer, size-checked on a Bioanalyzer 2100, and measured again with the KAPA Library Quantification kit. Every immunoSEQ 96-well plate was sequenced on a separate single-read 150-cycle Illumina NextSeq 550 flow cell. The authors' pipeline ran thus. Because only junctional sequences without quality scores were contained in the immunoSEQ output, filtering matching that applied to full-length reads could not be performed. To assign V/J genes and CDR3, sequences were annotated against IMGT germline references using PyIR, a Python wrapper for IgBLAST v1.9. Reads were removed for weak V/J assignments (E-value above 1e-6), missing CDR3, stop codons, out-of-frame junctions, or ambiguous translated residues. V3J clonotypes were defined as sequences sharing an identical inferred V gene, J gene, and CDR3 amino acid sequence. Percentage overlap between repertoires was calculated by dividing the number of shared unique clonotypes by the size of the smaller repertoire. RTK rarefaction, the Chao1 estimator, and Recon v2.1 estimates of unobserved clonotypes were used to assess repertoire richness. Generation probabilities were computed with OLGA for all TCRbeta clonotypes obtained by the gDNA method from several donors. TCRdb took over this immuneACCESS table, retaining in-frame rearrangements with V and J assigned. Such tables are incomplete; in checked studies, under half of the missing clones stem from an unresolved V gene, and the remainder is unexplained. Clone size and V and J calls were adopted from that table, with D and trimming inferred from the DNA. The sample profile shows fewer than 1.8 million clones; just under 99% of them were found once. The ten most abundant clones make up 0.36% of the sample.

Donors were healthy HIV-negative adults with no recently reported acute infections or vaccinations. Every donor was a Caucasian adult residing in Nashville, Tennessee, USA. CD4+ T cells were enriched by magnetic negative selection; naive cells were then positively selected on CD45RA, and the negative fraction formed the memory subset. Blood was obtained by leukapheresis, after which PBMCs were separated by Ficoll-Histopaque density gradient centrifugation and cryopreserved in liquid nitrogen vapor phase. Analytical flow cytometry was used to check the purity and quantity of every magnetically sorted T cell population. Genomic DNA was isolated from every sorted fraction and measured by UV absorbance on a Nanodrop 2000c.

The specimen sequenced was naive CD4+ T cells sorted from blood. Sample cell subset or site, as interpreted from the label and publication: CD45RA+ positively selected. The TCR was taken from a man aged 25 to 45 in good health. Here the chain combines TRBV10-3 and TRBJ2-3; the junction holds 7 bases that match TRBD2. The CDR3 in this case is CATEAGISDTQYF. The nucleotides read TGTGCCACGGAAGCGGGAATATCTGATACGCAGTATTTT.